The rows below give T cell receptor beta chains drawn from one sample of a study of CD8 T cells in Susac syndrome. TCRdb analysed the immunoSEQ multiplex PCR reads with MiXCR anew, one entry per CDR3 protein. The data show around 270,000 distinct CDR3 sequences, approximately 85% seen once. Input material: CD8+ T cells from PBMCs. Receptors were obtained from a human donor with multiple sclerosis. CDR3s include the opening cysteine and the closing phenylalanine or tryptophan. D genes are given only for firm matches. Size tells how often a clone was seen (once, few, many) or the class of an expanded clone, and some rows leave it out.

CDR3,DNA,D,J,size,V
CASSPGTANTEAFF,TGTGCCAGCAGTCCCGGGACCGCGAACACTGAAGCTTTCTTT,.,TRBJ1-1,.,TRBV6-2/TRBV6-3
CASSFAQGGEKLFF,TGTGCCAGCAGCTTTGCGCAGGGAGGAGAAAAACTGTTTTTT,.,TRBJ1-4,.,TRBV7-9
CASSLGGLASETQYF,TGTGCCAGCAGCTTAGGGGGACTAGCTTCGGAGACCCAGTACTTC,TRBD2,TRBJ2-5,.,TRBV7-8
CASSMEVSVVAGELFF,TGTGCCAGTAGTATGGAGGTGTCGGTAGTGGCCGGGGAGCTGTTTTTT,.,TRBJ2-2,.,TRBV19
CASSPRPSVLAEPYNEQFF,TGTGCCAGCAGCCCCCGGCCCTCTGTCTTGGCGGAACCATACAATGAGCAGTTCTTC,.,TRBJ2-1,.,TRBV13
CASSVGDSFIYNEQFF,TGTGCCAGCAGCGTGGGGGACTCCTTCATCTACAATGAGCAGTTCTTC,.,TRBJ2-1,.,TRBV9
CSVESGNPDTQYF,TGCAGCGTTGAATCGGGAAACCCAGATACGCAGTATTTT,.,TRBJ2-3,.,TRBV29-1
CASTLGTGVVTSTDTQYF,TGTGCCAGCACCCTGGGGACAGGGGTGGTAACTAGCACAGATACGCAGTATTTT,TRBD1,TRBJ2-3,.,TRBV28
CASSPFRGGYEQYF,TGTGCCAGTAGTCCCTTCAGGGGAGGCTACGAGCAGTACTTC,.,TRBJ2-7,.,TRBV19
CASSLAAGSSYEQYF,TGTGCCAGCAGCTTAGCGGCGGGGAGCTCCTACGAGCAGTACTTC,.,TRBJ2-7,few,TRBV7-2
CASHSGWTGQYEQYF,TGTGCCAGCCACTCAGGCTGGACAGGGCAATACGAGCAGTACTTC,TRBD1,TRBJ2-7,.,TRBV27
CASRSYEQYF,TGTGCCAGTAGGAGTTACGAGCAGTACTTC,.,TRBJ2-7,.,TRBV19
CSASPEIIAAPETQYF,TGCAGTGCTAGTCCAGAAATCATAGCCGCCCCGGAGACCCAGTACTTC,.,TRBJ2-5,.,TRBV20-1
CASSPILLDRWNRLAGAPYNEQFF,TGTGCCAGCAGTCCAATCCTACTAGACAGATGGAACCGCTTAGCGGGAGCTCCCTACAATGAGCAGTTCTTC,TRBD2,TRBJ2-1,.,TRBV6-2/TRBV6-3
CASSVGGGMYEQYF,TGTGCCAGCAGCGTAGGAGGGGGCATGTACGAGCAGTACTTC,TRBD1,TRBJ2-7,.,TRBV9
CSVEGAQGRGDYEQYF,TGCAGCGTTGAAGGAGCTCAAGGGCGAGGGGACTACGAGCAGTACTTC,.,TRBJ2-7,once,TRBV29-1
CASSVDPASAYEQYF,TGTGCCAGCAGCGTAGATCCGGCTAGCGCCTACGAGCAGTACTTC,.,TRBJ2-7,.,TRBV9
CASSPSGTGELFF,TGTGCCAGCAGTCCCTCCGGGACCGGGGAGCTGTTTTTT,.,TRBJ2-2,.,TRBV12-3/TRBV12-4
CASSLPRDRGGLSSYEQYF,TGTGCCAGCTCCCTTCCGCGGGACAGGGGGGGACTGAGCTCCTACGAGCAGTACTTC,TRBD1,TRBJ2-7,.,TRBV28
CASSLYREGPYEQYF,TGTGCCAGCAGTCTATACAGGGAAGGTCCCTACGAGCAGTACTTC,.,TRBJ2-7,.,TRBV28
CSVEDGDRTNEKLFF,TGCAGCGTTGAAGATGGGGACAGGACTAATGAAAAACTGTTTTTT,TRBD1,TRBJ1-4,.,TRBV29-1
CASSIGAPAFTEAFF,TGTGCCAGTAGTATAGGAGCTCCGGCCTTCACTGAAGCTTTCTTT,.,TRBJ1-1,.,TRBV19
CASSQEFRDSAPERGYTF,TGTGCCAGCAGCCAAGAATTTAGAGACAGCGCCCCAGAAAGAGGCTACACCTTC,.,TRBJ1-2,.,TRBV3-1
CASSYVSGTGGARGYTF,TGTGCCAGCAGTTACGTTTCTGGGACAGGGGGCGCAAGGGGCTACACCTTC,TRBD1,TRBJ1-2,.,TRBV6-5
CASEGGQPYEQYF,TGTGCCAGTGAGGGGGGACAGCCCTACGAGCAGTACTTC,.,TRBJ2-7,once,TRBV6-2/TRBV6-3
CASSDRAGLAVQETQYF,TGTGCCAGCAGTGACCGAGCCGGACTAGCGGTTCAAGAGACCCAGTACTTC,TRBD2,TRBJ2-5,once,TRBV25-1
CASSTGFGNQPQHF,TGTGCCAGTTCTACAGGGTTTGGTAATCAGCCCCAGCATTTT,.,TRBJ1-5,.,TRBV12-3/TRBV12-4
CASSEVGQAIYGYTF,TGTGCCAGCAGTGAAGTGGGACAGGCCATCTATGGCTACACCTTC,TRBD1,TRBJ1-2,.,TRBV25-1
CASSVGGDIQYF,TGTGCCAGCAGTGTGGGGGGGGACATTCAGTACTTC,TRBD2,TRBJ2-4,.,TRBV28
CASSLSPGGRNNEQFF,TGTGCCAGCAGCTTAAGTCCGGGAGGGAGGAACAATGAGCAGTTCTTC,TRBD2,TRBJ2-1,.,TRBV7-9
CASSLYPAGSGTEAFF,TGTGCCAGCAGCTTATATCCTGCCGGATCGGGCACTGAAGCTTTCTTT,.,TRBJ1-1,.,TRBV7-8
CASSPGRGDTQYF,TGTGCCAGCAGTCCGGGGAGGGGAGATACGCAGTATTTT,TRBD2,TRBJ2-3,few,TRBV6-2/TRBV6-3
CASVDTEAFF,TGTGCCAGCGTCGACACTGAAGCTTTCTTT,.,TRBJ1-1,.,TRBV6-5
CAWRGQGENEQFF,TGTGCCTGGAGGGGACAGGGCGAGAATGAGCAGTTCTTC,TRBD1,TRBJ2-1,.,TRBV30
CAISVEGGGNEQYF,TGTGCCATCAGTGTAGAGGGAGGAGGGAACGAGCAGTACTTC,.,TRBJ2-7,.,TRBV10-3
CASSLSFSYEQYF,TGTGCCAGCAGTTTATCGTTCTCCTACGAGCAGTACTTC,.,TRBJ2-7,.,TRBV27
CASSEKYEAFF,TGTGCCAGCAGTGAGAAGTATGAAGCTTTCTTT,.,TRBJ1-1,.,TRBV2
CASSGDLKGEQYF,TGTGCCAGTTCTGGCGACCTTAAGGGCGAGCAGTACTTC,.,TRBJ2-7,.,TRBV6-5
CASSETLVSSTDTQYF,TGTGCCAGCAGCGAGACTCTAGTATCAAGCACAGATACGCAGTATTTT,.,TRBJ2-3,.,TRBV7-6
CASSLLVSSGSYEQYF,TGTGCCAGCAGTTTATTAGTCTCGAGCGGATCCTACGAGCAGTACTTC,.,TRBJ2-7,.,TRBV27
CASSRTSGSHEQYF,TGTGCCAGCAGTCGGACTAGCGGGAGCCACGAGCAGTACTTC,TRBD2,TRBJ2-7,.,TRBV28
CASSLVSGSVVRYTF,TGTGCCAGCAGCTTGGTCTCCGGCAGCGTGGTACGCTACACCTTC,.,TRBJ1-2,.,TRBV5-8
CASSGGGGQDNEQFF,TGTGCCAGCAGCGGCGGAGGGGGACAGGACAATGAGCAGTTCTTC,TRBD1,TRBJ2-1,.,TRBV5-6
CASSATGAEQYF,TGTGCCAGCAGCGCTACAGGGGCCGAGCAGTACTTC,TRBD1,TRBJ2-7,few,TRBV11-2
CSASQTTGGTGTQYF,TGCAGTGCTAGTCAAACCACAGGGGGAACGGGGACCCAGTACTTC,TRBD1,TRBJ2-5,once,TRBV20-1
CASTRDGSGTEAFF,TGTGCCAGCACCCGGGACGGCTCCGGCACTGAAGCTTTCTTT,.,TRBJ1-1,.,TRBV5-5
CASGMSYEQYF,TGTGCCAGCGGTATGTCCTACGAGCAGTACTTC,.,TRBJ2-7,few,TRBV6-2/TRBV6-3
CATNRGNGELFF,TGTGCCACTAACAGGGGGAACGGGGAGCTGTTTTTT,TRBD1,TRBJ2-2,.,TRBV19
CASSQDLLGLAGNNEQFF,TGCGCCAGCAGCCAAGATTTGTTGGGACTAGCGGGGAACAATGAGCAGTTCTTC,TRBD2,TRBJ2-1,.,TRBV4-3
CASSYGVYNEQFF,TGTGCCAGCAGTTACGGTGTCTACAATGAGCAGTTCTTC,.,TRBJ2-1,few,TRBV6-5
CATSDPDREEKLFF,TGTGCCACCAGTGATCCGGACAGGGAAGAAAAACTGTTTTTT,TRBD1,TRBJ1-4,.,TRBV24-1
CASSQEVGSPYEQYF,TGCGCCAGCAGCCAAGAGGTCGGCAGTCCCTACGAGCAGTACTTC,.,TRBJ2-7,.,TRBV4-3